This T cell receptor beta chain appears in the sequencing data of a study of T-cell memory formation after mild COVID-19. This CDR3 is built from 13 residues. Germline CDR1 and CDR2: LGHNA and YSLEER. Trimming took 7 bases from V and 1 from J, leaving 9 bases between them. TCRdb processed the 5' RACE reads anew with MiXCR; each CDR3 protein has one entry. The sample consists of 110,000 or so distinct CDR3 sequences, 15% to 20% of them appearing once. The sequencing sample was made of PBMCs or a T cell subset sorted from them (not recorded which). The source is a man younger than 35 who had mild COVID-19 (a few samples of this study predate the infection). Cell type and time point are not known. The V call is TRBV4-3, the J call TRBJ2-3; D gene unclear. CDR3 amino acids: CASTELGTDTQYF. The CDR3 DNA reads TGCGCCAGCACGGAGTTGGGCACAGATACGCAGTATTTT.